This is a list of T cell receptor beta chains from one sample in a study of cytomegalovirus exposure and HLA in healthy donors. Profiling relied on immunoSEQ multiplex PCR, and the TCRdb table lists in-frame clones only, not all of them. The table shows 250,000 to 300,000 clones, with around 85% occurring only once. The sequencing sample was made of PBMCs. These receptors all stem from a young woman in good health and CMV-seronegative. Both conserved end residues are part of each CDR3. D genes are given only for firm matches. Not every row has a clone size; where given, it reads once, few, many or a size class.

J gene: TRBJ2-6
clone size: many
D gene: NA
V gene: TRBV30
CDR3 protein: CAWSQTGLSGANVLTF
CDR3 DNA: TGTGCCTGGAGTCAAACAGGGTTATCGGGGGCCAACGTCCTGACTTTC

J gene: TRBJ2-1
clone size: medium-sized
D gene: TRBD2
V gene: TRBV4-2
CDR3 protein: CASSQIQAGDYNEQFF
CDR3 DNA: TGTGCCAGCAGCCAAATCCAAGCGGGGGACTACAATGAGCAGTTCTTC

J gene: TRBJ1-1
clone size: NA
D gene: NA
V gene: TRBV7-3
CDR3 protein: CASSSNGRVGTEAFF
CDR3 DNA: TGTGCCAGCAGCTCAAACGGCAGGGTGGGCACTGAAGCTTTCTTT

J gene: TRBJ2-5
clone size: NA
D gene: NA
V gene: TRBV29-1
CDR3 protein: CSVDRRARGFETQYF
CDR3 DNA: TGCAGCGTTGATCGAAGGGCAAGGGGCTTTGAGACCCAGTACTTC

J gene: TRBJ1-6
clone size: few
D gene: NA
V gene: TRBV30
CDR3 protein: CAWSAGSPLHF
CDR3 DNA: TGTGCCTGGAGTGCCGGTTCACCCCTCCACTTT

J gene: TRBJ1-1
clone size: NA
D gene: NA
V gene: TRBV5-1
CDR3 protein: CASSLEGSEAFF
CDR3 DNA: TGCGCCAGCAGCTTGGAGGGGTCTGAAGCTTTCTTT

J gene: TRBJ1-5
clone size: NA
D gene: NA
V gene: TRBV2
CDR3 protein: CASSDTRDITNNQPQHF
CDR3 DNA: TGTGCCAGCAGTGATACAAGGGACATTACCAACAATCAGCCCCAGCATTTT

J gene: TRBJ1-2
clone size: NA
D gene: NA
V gene: TRBV27
CDR3 protein: CASIPSFSGDMGYGYTF
CDR3 DNA: TGTGCCAGCATCCCATCTTTCTCAGGGGACATGGGCTATGGCTACACCTTC

J gene: TRBJ2-2
clone size: NA
D gene: TRBD2
V gene: TRBV27
CDR3 protein: CASSTTSGGTHTGELFF
CDR3 DNA: TGTGCCAGCAGTACTACTAGCGGGGGGACCCACACCGGGGAGCTGTTTTTT

J gene: TRBJ2-7
clone size: once
D gene: NA
V gene: TRBV2
CDR3 protein: CASSDDRRYYEQYF
CDR3 DNA: TGTGCCAGCAGTGACGACAGGAGATACTACGAGCAGTACTTC

J gene: TRBJ2-7
clone size: NA
D gene: TRBD2
V gene: TRBV2
CDR3 protein: CASMVAAGGLGEQYF
CDR3 DNA: TGTGCCAGCATGGTCGCGGCGGGAGGGTTGGGAGAGCAGTACTTC

J gene: TRBJ1-2
clone size: NA
D gene: NA
V gene: TRBV19
CDR3 protein: CASQLSGTANYGYTF
CDR3 DNA: TGTGCCAGCCAGCTTAGCGGCACGGCTAACTATGGCTACACCTTC

J gene: TRBJ2-2
clone size: NA
D gene: NA
V gene: TRBV7-3
CDR3 protein: CASSLVLGELFF
CDR3 DNA: TGTGCCAGCAGCTTAGTACTCGGGGAGCTGTTTTTT

J gene: TRBJ2-1
clone size: NA
D gene: NA
V gene: TRBV19
CDR3 protein: CASRLTSSEQFF
CDR3 DNA: TGTGCCAGTCGGCTGACGTCTAGTGAGCAGTTCTTC

J gene: TRBJ1-2
clone size: NA
D gene: NA
V gene: TRBV9
CDR3 protein: CASTPTNDYGYTF
CDR3 DNA: TGTGCCAGCACTCCTACCAACGACTATGGCTACACCTTC

J gene: TRBJ1-1
clone size: once
D gene: TRBD1
V gene: TRBV5-1
CDR3 protein: CASSLPGQGRQAFF
CDR3 DNA: TGCGCCAGCAGCTTGCCGGGACAGGGGAGGCAAGCTTTCTTT

J gene: TRBJ1-2
clone size: NA
D gene: NA
V gene: TRBV4-1
CDR3 protein: CASSSTRSGGKLGYTF
CDR3 DNA: TGCGCCAGCAGCTCGACTCGGAGTGGGGGGAAACTAGGCTACACCTTC

J gene: TRBJ1-1
clone size: NA
D gene: TRBD1
V gene: TRBV18
CDR3 protein: CASSPADRMNTEAFF
CDR3 DNA: TGTGCCAGCTCACCGGCGGACAGGATGAACACTGAAGCTTTCTTT

J gene: TRBJ2-3
clone size: NA
D gene: TRBD2
V gene: TRBV5-1
CDR3 protein: CASSLGGRVTDTQYF
CDR3 DNA: TGCGCCAGCAGCTTGGGCGGGAGGGTAACAGATACGCAGTATTTT

J gene: TRBJ1-5
clone size: NA
D gene: NA
V gene: TRBV27
CDR3 protein: CASRGTPWGNQPQHF
CDR3 DNA: TGTGCCAGCAGGGGGACTCCCTGGGGCAATCAGCCCCAGCATTTT

J gene: TRBJ1-1
clone size: few
D gene: NA
V gene: TRBV12-5
CDR3 protein: CASGPEAGYTEAFF
CDR3 DNA: TGTGCTAGTGGTCCCGAGGCAGGGTATACTGAAGCTTTCTTT

J gene: TRBJ1-6
clone size: NA
D gene: TRBD1
V gene: TRBV5-6
CDR3 protein: CASSLRDRDHSPLHF
CDR3 DNA: TGTGCCAGCAGCTTGAGGGACAGGGACCACTCACCCCTCCACTTT

J gene: TRBJ2-7
clone size: NA
D gene: TRBD2
V gene: TRBV4-1
CDR3 protein: CASSPGLAGAVHEQYF
CDR3 DNA: TGCGCCAGCAGCCCCGGACTAGCGGGAGCCGTCCACGAGCAGTACTTC

J gene: TRBJ2-2
clone size: NA
D gene: NA
V gene: TRBV11-1
CDR3 protein: CASSLGPGITGELFF
CDR3 DNA: TGTGCCAGCAGCTTGGGCCCGGGGATCACCGGGGAGCTGTTTTTT

J gene: TRBJ2-3
clone size: once
D gene: TRBD1
V gene: TRBV27
CDR3 protein: CASSFGTAIRHTQYF
CDR3 DNA: TGTGCCAGCAGTTTCGGGACAGCTATTCGACATACGCAGTATTTT

J gene: TRBJ2-7
clone size: NA
D gene: TRBD1
V gene: TRBV5-4
CDR3 protein: CASSLGQEVYEQYF
CDR3 DNA: TGTGCCAGCAGCTTAGGACAGGAGGTCTACGAGCAGTACTTC

J gene: TRBJ2-3
clone size: once
D gene: TRBD2
V gene: TRBV7-9
CDR3 protein: CASSPLLAGDATDTQYF
CDR3 DNA: TGTGCCAGCAGCCCATTACTAGCGGGGGACGCCACAGATACGCAGTATTTT

J gene: TRBJ2-2
clone size: NA
D gene: TRBD1
V gene: TRBV2
CDR3 protein: CASSEGDRVTGELFF
CDR3 DNA: TGTGCCAGCAGTGAAGGGGACAGGGTCACCGGGGAGCTGTTTTTT

J gene: TRBJ2-3
clone size: NA
D gene: TRBD1
V gene: TRBV5-4
CDR3 protein: CASSSPQGATDTQYF
CDR3 DNA: TGTGCCAGCAGCTCCCCGCAGGGGGCCACAGATACGCAGTATTTT

J gene: TRBJ2-7
clone size: NA
D gene: NA
V gene: TRBV27
CDR3 protein: CASSFRTQGGEQYF
CDR3 DNA: TGTGCCAGCAGTTTCCGGACCCAGGGGGGAGAGCAGTACTTC

J gene: TRBJ1-2
clone size: NA
D gene: NA
V gene: TRBV6-5
CDR3 protein: CASSNGHLYGYTF
CDR3 DNA: TGTGCCAGCAGTAACGGACATCTCTATGGCTACACCTTC

J gene: TRBJ1-5
clone size: few
D gene: TRBD1
V gene: TRBV2
CDR3 protein: CASRDRTGGNQPQHF
CDR3 DNA: TGTGCCAGCAGAGACCGTACAGGGGGCAATCAGCCCCAGCATTTT

J gene: TRBJ1-1
clone size: NA
D gene: NA
V gene: TRBV29-1
CDR3 protein: CSVEGFSGAVTEAFF
CDR3 DNA: TGCAGCGTTGAAGGTTTCTCAGGGGCTGTCACTGAAGCTTTCTTT

J gene: TRBJ2-7
clone size: NA
D gene: TRBD2
V gene: TRBV9
CDR3 protein: CASSVEPSGSTEQYF
CDR3 DNA: TGTGCCAGCAGCGTAGAGCCTAGCGGGAGTACCGAGCAGTACTTC

J gene: TRBJ2-1
clone size: NA
D gene: NA
V gene: TRBV7-9
CDR3 protein: CASSSVRTTSYNEQFF
CDR3 DNA: TGTGCCAGCAGCTCGGTTAGGACAACCTCCTACAATGAGCAGTTCTTC

J gene: TRBJ1-3
clone size: NA
D gene: NA
V gene: TRBV2
CDR3 protein: CASNNGERTGNTIYF
CDR3 DNA: TGTGCCAGCAATAACGGGGAGAGGACTGGAAACACCATATATTTT

J gene: TRBJ2-5
clone size: NA
D gene: NA
V gene: TRBV5-4
CDR3 protein: CASSPGSPGETQYF
CDR3 DNA: TGTGCCAGCAGCCCGGGGTCACCGGGGGAGACCCAGTACTTC

J gene: TRBJ2-7
clone size: few
D gene: NA
V gene: TRBV2
CDR3 protein: CASTPQRTETYEQYF
CDR3 DNA: TGTGCCAGCACTCCACAAAGGACAGAGACCTACGAGCAGTACTTC

J gene: TRBJ2-7
clone size: NA
D gene: TRBD2
V gene: TRBV6-6
CDR3 protein: CASSYGLADAYEQYF
CDR3 DNA: TGTGCCAGCAGTTACGGGCTAGCGGATGCCTACGAGCAGTACTTC

J gene: TRBJ1-1
clone size: NA
D gene: NA
V gene: TRBV4-3
CDR3 protein: CASSQDPRGTEAFF
CDR3 DNA: TGCGCCAGCAGCCAAGATCCCAGAGGGACTGAAGCTTTCTTT

J gene: TRBJ2-6
clone size: few
D gene: TRBD1
V gene: TRBV5-3
CDR3 protein: CARSFGQGRCSGANVLTF
CDR3 DNA: TGTGCCAGAAGCTTCGGACAGGGGAGGTGTTCTGGGGCCAACGTCCTGACTTTC